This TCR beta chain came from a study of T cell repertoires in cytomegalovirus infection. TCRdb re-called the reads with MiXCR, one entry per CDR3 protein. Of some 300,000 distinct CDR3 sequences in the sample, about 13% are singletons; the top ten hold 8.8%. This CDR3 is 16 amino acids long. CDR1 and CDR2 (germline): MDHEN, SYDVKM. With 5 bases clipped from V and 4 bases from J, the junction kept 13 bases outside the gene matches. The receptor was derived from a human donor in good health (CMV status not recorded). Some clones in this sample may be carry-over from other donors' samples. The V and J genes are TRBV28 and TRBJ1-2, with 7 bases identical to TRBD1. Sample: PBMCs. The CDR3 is CASSGTGTEPVYGYTF. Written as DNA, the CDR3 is TGTGCCAGCAGTGGGACCGGGACAGAACCCGTCTATGGCTACACCTTC.